This note documents a single T cell receptor beta chain sequence. The clone's antigen remains unknown. Within one base of it there is no much larger clone, and no base qualities were kept. Receptor libraries were prepared by the immunoSEQ multiplex PCR assay. The authors' pipeline ran thus. A statistical classification framework was built for diagnosing cytomegalovirus status from the catalog of TCR beta chain sequences. TCRdb mirrors the immuneACCESS table, restricted to in-frame sequences. Some clones are absent from its copies; in checked studies, under half trace to an unresolved V gene, and the reason for the others is unknown. V and J calls and clone size are as listed in that table; D and trimming were resolved from the DNA. This sample has approximately 180,000 clones in its table, and around nine tenths of those were observed once. The ten largest clones represent 2% to 3% of the sample.

The CDR3 holds 17 amino acids from the cysteine to the phenylalanine. The read is trimmed to its CDR3 DNA, 51 bases read in frame from base 1. V is trimmed back by 3 bases and J by 5 bases, and the junction contains 11 bases that no gene match accounts for. CDR1 and CDR2 are drawn from the germline V gene: KGHSH, LQKENI. The donors belonged to the validation cohort of 120 subjects, which was separate from the roughly 680-subject first cohort. These data are taken from a study of cytomegalovirus exposure and HLA in healthy donors (dated by TCRdb to about 2017). For the study in its entirety: A later analysis indicated that the 110 or so validation repertoires were generated on the platform also employed for the 700 or so repertoires of the first cohort. The study combined high-throughput TCR immunosequencing, statistical association of individual TCRs with disease status, and machine learning to predict cytomegalovirus infection status. In addition to the first cohort of roughly 670 subjects, a separate validation cohort of 120 different subjects was used. The study aimed to test whether signatures of past pathogen exposure could be identified by cataloging public T cell receptors. Findings and caveats that apply to the study as a whole: In vitro tests confirmed that a few of the cytomegalovirus-associated TCR beta chains recognize cytomegalovirus antigens. It was suggested by the authors that the approach could potentially be generalized to other disease states and immunological phenotypes. In a later analysis, TCRs clustered in the first cohort were found to also tend to co-occur in the approximately 110 validation repertoires, with over 90% of cluster scores above 0. Most TCR sequences were seen in very few donors, while some public TCRs were found in many individuals. The classifier was reported to diagnose cytomegalovirus status with high specificity and sensitivity in both the original and validation cohorts. The validation cohort had no HLA typing available for a later analysis, so co-occurrence within that cohort was assessed over all 110 or so repertoires. The study gave a list of more than 150 TCR beta chains associated with cytomegalovirus.

Sequencing was performed on PBMCs. This TCR was recovered from a man aged 18 to 35 in good health and CMV-seropositive. Here the chain combines TRBV18 and TRBJ1-5; 9 middle bases align to TRBD1. In nucleotide form, the sequence is TGTGCCAGCTCACCGGGACAGGGAAGTGGTGCCGATCAGCCCCAGCATTTT. It translates to CASSPGQGSGADQPQHF. The reference TRBV18 and TRBJ1-5 proteins fill in what lies around the CDR3, so the full variable domain reads NAGVMQNPRHLVRRRGQEARLRCSPMKGHSHVYWYRQLPEEGLKFMVYLQKENIIDESGMPKERFSAEFPKEGPSILRIQQVVRGDSAAYFCASSPGQGSGADQPQHFGDGTRLSIL.